The 18 T cell receptor beta chains below come from one sample, sequenced in a study of blood T cell repertoires in COVID-19. Some clones are missing from TCRdb's copy, which holds only in-frame ones; the method was immunoSEQ multiplex PCR. The profile shows approximately 150,000 clones, less than 90% of them singletons. What was sequenced was peripheral blood. The source of these receptors is a man aged 30-40 years with COVID-19, enrolled during active disease.

This chain uses TRBV29-1 with TRBJ2-2; D gene unclear. V dropped 6 bases and J dropped 10 bases, with 15 bases sitting between them. Germline assignment: CDR1 SQVTM and CDR2 ANQGSEA. The CDR3 extends over 12 amino acids. For the CDR3, the DNA is TGCAGCGTGTCCCGCAACCGCGTGGAGCTGTTTTTT. Translated, it gives CSVSRNRVELFF.

This chain uses TRBV7-9 with TRBJ2-7; weak D call: TRBD2 (6 bases). The CDR3 runs to 13 residues. Trimming stripped 5 bases from V and 3 bases from J, with 11 bases between. The germline V gene encodes CDR1 SEHNR and CDR2 FQNEAQ (reference sequence). Here the CDR3 DNA reads TGTGCCAGCAGCCCCGGGACTGGCTACGAGCAGTACTTC. Translated, it gives CASSPGTGYEQYF.

This clone came up a few times. This rearrangement joins TRBV6-6 to TRBJ2-3; D is undetermined. Germline loops: CDR1 MNHNY, CDR2 SVGAGI (reference sequence). CDR3 length: 19 amino acids. V was pared by 6 bases and J by 3 bases, with 28 bases between. The CDR3 region is CASSSDREFTRGETDTQYF. CDR3 in DNA: TGTGCCAGCAGCTCTGACCGAGAATTCACCAGAGGAGAGACAGATACGCAGTATTTT.

CDR3 amino acids: CASSDLLVSEQFF. CDR3 in DNA: TGTGCCAGCAGTGACTTACTAGTATCTGAGCAGTTCTTC. This chain uses TRBV6-4 with TRBJ2-1; the D gene is possibly TRBD2 (5 bases). Germline V lookup: CDR1 MRHNA, CDR2 SNTAGT. The CDR3 is 13 residues long. Trimming took 1 base from V and 9 from J, leaving 10 bases between them.

The chain links TRBV28 to TRBJ1-3, with 7 bases matching TRBD1. Unmatched junction bases numbered 8, after V lost 7 bases and J lost 2 bases. In germline, CDR1 is MDHEN, CDR2 SYDVKM. This CDR3 is 15 amino acids long. The CDR3 region is CASTSETGAGNTIYF. The DNA for the CDR3 is TGTGCCAGCACTTCGGAAACAGGGGCTGGAAACACCATATATTTT.

This clone was observed a few times. DNA for the CDR3: TGTGCCAGCAGCCTCGGGACAGGGAACTCTGGGGCCAACGTCCTGACTTTC. As protein: CASSLGTGNSGANVLTF. This chain connects TRBV4-2 to TRBJ2-6; 9 nucleotides align to TRBD1. Germline CDR1 LGHNA, CDR2 YNFKEQ. V lost 4 bases, J lost 0 bases, and 4 bases stayed unmatched. CDR3 length: 17 residues.

V gene TRBV7-2 combines with J gene TRBJ1-2; tentatively, D is TRBD1 (5 bases). The CDR3 loop spans 14 amino acids. Trimming cost V 6 bases and J 4 bases, with 15 bases left between them. Germline V CDR1 and CDR2: SGHTA, FQGNSA. The CDR3 DNA follows: TGTGCCAGCAGTTCGGACATAACCTTCTATGGCTACACCTTC. Amino acids: CASSSDITFYGYTF.

In this sample, this clone turned up once. The rearrangement links TRBV19 to TRBJ1-2, with D hard to call. Trimming left V 7 bases short and J 7 bases short, with 19 bases between. The V gene's germline CDR1 is LNHDA and CDR2 SQIVND (reference sequence). CDR3 length: 14 amino acids. The CDR3 bases are TGTGCCAGTACGCCCCCACGGTTAAGCGCTGGCTACACCTTC. Its translation is CASTPPRLSAGYTF.

V and J are TRBV28 and TRBJ2-7; no definite D call. Germline V gene sequence: CDR1 MDHEN, CDR2 SYDVKM. The CDR3 spans 12 residues. Trimming took 3 bases from V and 7 from J, leaving 10 bases between them. The DNA of the CDR3 is TGTGCCAGCAGTTTGCGAATGAGGGAGCAGTACTTC. It is translated as CASSLRMREQYF.

The CDR3 loop is CASSPQSGDTEAFF. CDR3 DNA: TGTGCCAGCAGCCCTCAATCAGGTGACACTGAAGCTTTCTTT. The V gene is TRBV7-9, the J gene TRBJ1-1; D is ambiguous. CDR1 is SEHNR and CDR2 is FQNEAQ in the germline V gene (reference sequence). The CDR3 runs to 14 residues. Trimming removed 5 bases at V and 3 bases at J, with 13 bases between.

The chain couples TRBV30 to TRBJ2-5; a possible D gene is TRBD2 (5 bases). The V gene lost 1 base and the J gene lost 1 base, with 10 bases spanning the gap. Germline CDR1 is GTSNPN and CDR2 is SVGIG (reference sequence). This CDR3 contains 14 residues. The CDR3 is CAWSALGRQETQYF. The CDR3, as DNA: TGTGCCTGGAGTGCACTAGGACGCCAAGAGACCCAGTACTTC.

V gene TRBV9 combines with J gene TRBJ1-6; D ambiguous. The CDR3 runs to 15 residues. V gave up 2 bases and J gave up 10 bases, with 16 bases separating them. Germline V gives CDR1 SGDLS, CDR2 YYNGEE. The CDR3 spells CASSVGPSSESPLHF. CDR3 bases: TGTGCCAGCAGCGTTGGGCCTTCTTCTGAGTCACCCCTCCACTTT.

This clone showed up just a few times. This chain joins TRBV2 and TRBJ1-4, with D perhaps matching TRBD1 (6 bases). CDR1 is SNHLY, CDR2 FYNNEI, per germline. The V gene lost 4 bases and the J gene lost 4 bases, with 13 bases spanning the gap. This CDR3 spans 15 amino acids. CDR3 DNA sequence: TGTGCCAGCAGTGTCCGGGCAGGGGTTAATGAAAAACTGTTTTTT. Translation gives CASSVRAGVNEKLFF.

The chain combines TRBV6-5 with TRBJ1-5; D is ambiguous. CDR1 is MNHEY and CDR2 is SVGAGI in the germline V gene. This CDR3 region has 14 residues. V lost 2 bases to trimming and J lost 1 base, with 6 bases between them. The CDR3 region is CASSYRLSNQPQHF. CDR3 bases: TGTGCCAGCAGTTACCGGTTAAGCAATCAGCCCCAGCATTTT.

The rearrangement uses TRBV2 and TRBJ2-3; perhaps TRBD2 as D (5 bases). Per the germline V gene, CDR1 is SNHLY and CDR2 is FYNNEI. The CDR3 is 12 residues long. The V end was cut by 2 bases, the J end by 8 bases, with 8 bases between. CDR3 sequence (DNA): TGTGCCAGCAGTGAATTAGGAGGTACGCAGTATTTT. Protein: CASSELGGTQYF.

J is TRBJ2-2 and V is TRBV24-1; 8 bases align to TRBD2. J was trimmed by 3 bases and V by 7 bases; bases with no gene match: 3. This CDR3 region has 14 residues. Germline-derived CDR1 and CDR2 are KGHDR and SFDVKD. The CDR3 is CATRRAGDTGELFF. CDR3 bases: TGTGCCACCAGAAGAGCGGGAGACACCGGGGAGCTGTTTTTT.

The chain joins TRBV19 to TRBJ2-1; TRBD2 matches 12 bases. V shed 7 bases and J 4 bases; nucleotides not matched to a gene: 11. Per the germline V gene, CDR1 is LNHDA and CDR2 is SQIVND (reference sequence). The CDR3 is 17 amino acids. As DNA, the CDR3 is TGTGCCAGTAAACGGGGTGGGACTAGCGGGCGATACAATGAGCAGTTCTTC. Its translation is CASKRGGTSGRYNEQFF.

The genes are TRBV6-2 or TRBV6-3 and TRBJ1-1; weak D call: TRBD1 (5 bases). Germline CDR1 reads MNHEY; CDR2 reads SVGEGT. The CDR3 consists of 14 residues. V was cut by 5 bases and J by 6 bases, with 16 bases left in between. The CDR3 here is CASSPISGNAEAFF. The CDR3 nucleotides are TGTGCCAGCAGTCCAATTTCAGGGAATGCTGAAGCTTTCTTT.